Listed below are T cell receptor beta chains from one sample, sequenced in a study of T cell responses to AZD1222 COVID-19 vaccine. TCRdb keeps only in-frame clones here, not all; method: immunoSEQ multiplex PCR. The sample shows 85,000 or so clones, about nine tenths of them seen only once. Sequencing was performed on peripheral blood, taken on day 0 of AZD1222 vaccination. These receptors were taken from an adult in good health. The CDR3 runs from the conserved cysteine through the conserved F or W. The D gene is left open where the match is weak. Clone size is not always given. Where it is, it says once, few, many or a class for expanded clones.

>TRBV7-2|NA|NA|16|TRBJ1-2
TGTGCCAGCAGCTTAGTGGTTAGTGGGGGCCTTAACGGCTACACCTTC
CASSLVVSGGLNGYTF
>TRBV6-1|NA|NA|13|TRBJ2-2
TGTGCCAGCAGTGAAGTCCGGTCCGGGGAGCTGTTTTTT
CASSEVRSGELFF
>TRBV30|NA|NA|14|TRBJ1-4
TGTGCCTGGAGTGCAGGGGCCGATAATGAAAAACTGTTTTTT
CAWSAGADNEKLFF
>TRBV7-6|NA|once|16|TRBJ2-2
TGTGCCAGCAGCCTGGGGATCGGGGAGAACACCGGGGAGCTGTTTTTT
CASSLGIGENTGELFF
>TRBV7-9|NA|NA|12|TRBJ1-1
TGTGCCAGCAGCTTAGGGGTCACAGAAGCTTTCTTT
CASSLGVTEAFF
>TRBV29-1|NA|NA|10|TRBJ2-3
TGCAGCGTTAAGACGGATACGCAGTATTTT
CSVKTDTQYF
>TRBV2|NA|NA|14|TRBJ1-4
TGTGCCAGCAGTGAATTACAGGAAAATGAAAAACTGTTTTTT
CASSELQENEKLFF
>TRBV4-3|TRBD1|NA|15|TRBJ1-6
TGCGCCAGCAGCCAAGACGGACAGGGGAATTCACCCCTCCACTTT
CASSQDGQGNSPLHF
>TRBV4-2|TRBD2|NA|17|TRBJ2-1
TGTGCCAGCAGCCGCCGGGGAGGGGACGCCTCTTACAATGAGCAGTTCTTC
CASSRRGGDASYNEQFF
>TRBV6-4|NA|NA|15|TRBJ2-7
TGTGCCAGCAGCCCTGGGCCAGGACTCTCCTACGAGCAGTACTTC
CASSPGPGLSYEQYF
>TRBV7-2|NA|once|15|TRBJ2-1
TGTGCCAGCAGCTTAGTCGGGACACCTTACAATGAGCAGTTCTTC
CASSLVGTPYNEQFF
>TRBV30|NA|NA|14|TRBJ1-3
TGTGCCTGTCCAGGGCCCGACTCTGGAAACACCATATATTTT
CACPGPDSGNTIYF
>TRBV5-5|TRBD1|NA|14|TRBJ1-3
TGTGCCAGCAGACGGGACAGGAGCCGAAACACCATATATTTT
CASRRDRSRNTIYF
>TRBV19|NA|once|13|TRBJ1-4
TGTGCCAGTTCTCGGGACAAGGCTGAAAAACTGTTTTTT
CASSRDKAEKLFF
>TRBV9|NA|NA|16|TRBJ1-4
TGTGCCAGCAGCGCCCGACAGACTGCAACTAATGAAAAACTGTTTTTT
CASSARQTATNEKLFF
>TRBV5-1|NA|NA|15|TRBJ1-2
TGCGCCAGCAGCTTGGCTCTGGACAGAAGTTATGGCTACACCTTC
CASSLALDRSYGYTF
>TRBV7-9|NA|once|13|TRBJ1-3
TGTGCCAGCAGCGGCACCCGAGGAAACACCATATATTTT
CASSGTRGNTIYF
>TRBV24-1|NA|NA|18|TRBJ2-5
TGTGCCACCAGTGATTCGAACGGTAATAGCAGTCCTCCTGAGACCCAGTACTTC
CATSDSNGNSSPPETQYF
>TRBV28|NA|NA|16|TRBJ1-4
TGTGCCAGCAGTTTAGCCACAGGGAGAGGTAATGAAAAACTGTTTTTT
CASSLATGRGNEKLFF
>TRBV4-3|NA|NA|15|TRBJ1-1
TGCGCCAGCAGTCGACAGGCTACCTCAAACACTGAAGCTTTCTTT
CASSRQATSNTEAFF
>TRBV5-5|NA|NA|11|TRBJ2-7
TGTGCCAGCAGCTTAATGGGCGAGCAGTACTTC
CASSLMGEQYF
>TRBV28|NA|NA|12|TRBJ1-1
TGTGCCAGCAGATTGGGGAACACTGAAGCTTTCTTT
CASRLGNTEAFF
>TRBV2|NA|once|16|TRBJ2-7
TGTGCCAGCAGTGGATCGAGGTCCTCCCCTTCCTACGAGCAGTACTTC
CASSGSRSSPSYEQYF
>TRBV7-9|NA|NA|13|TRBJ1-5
TGTGCCAGCAGCTACGGGCCCCATCAGCCCCAGCATTTT
CASSYGPHQPQHF
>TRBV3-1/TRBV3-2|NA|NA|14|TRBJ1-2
TGTGCCAGCAGCCGGGGGCGGGAAGACTATGGCTACACCTTC
CASSRGREDYGYTF
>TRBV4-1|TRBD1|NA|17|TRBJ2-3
TGCGCCAGCAGCCAGTACTTGGGCGGGACAGGGTTAGATACGCAGTATTTT
CASSQYLGGTGLDTQYF
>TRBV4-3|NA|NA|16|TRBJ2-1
TGCGCCAGCAGCCCTAAGGCGTCAACCTTCTACAATGAGCAGTTCTTC
CASSPKASTFYNEQFF
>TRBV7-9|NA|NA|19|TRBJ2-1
TGTGCCAGCAGCTTAGGGCTGTTTGGCCGCTCGAGCTCCTACAATGAGCAGTTCTTC
CASSLGLFGRSSSYNEQFF
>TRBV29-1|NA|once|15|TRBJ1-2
TGCAGCGTTGAAGAGGGGCAGGGGATTGGGTATGGCTACACCTTC
CSVEEGQGIGYGYTF
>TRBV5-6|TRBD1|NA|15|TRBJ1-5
TGTGCCAGCAGCCGTGCGGGAGGGGGCGTCCAACCCCAGCATTTT
CASSRAGGGVQPQHF
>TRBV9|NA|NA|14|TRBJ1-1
TGTGCCAGCAGCCCTCGTCCGGAGGGCACTGAAGCTTTCTTT
CASSPRPEGTEAFF
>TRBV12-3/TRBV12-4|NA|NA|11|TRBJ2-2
TGTGCCAGCAGATACACCGGGGAGCTGTTTTTT
CASRYTGELFF
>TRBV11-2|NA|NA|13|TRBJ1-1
TGTGCCAGCAGCCCCTTGGATAAGACTGAAGCTTTCTTT
CASSPLDKTEAFF
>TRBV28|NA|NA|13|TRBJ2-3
TGTGCCAGCAGCCACGGACGGACAGATACGCAGTATTTT
CASSHGRTDTQYF
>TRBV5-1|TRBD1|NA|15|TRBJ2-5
TGCGCCAGCAGCCGACGACAGGGATATCAAGAGACCCAGTACTTC
CASSRRQGYQETQYF
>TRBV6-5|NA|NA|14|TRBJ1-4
TGTGCCAGCAGTAACAGGGCGTCTAATGAAAAACTGTTTTTT
CASSNRASNEKLFF
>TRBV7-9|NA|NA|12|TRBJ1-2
TGTGCCAGCAGCCTCGACACCTATGGCTACACCTTC
CASSLDTYGYTF
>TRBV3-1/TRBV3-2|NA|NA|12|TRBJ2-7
TGTGCCAGCAGCCAATCCTCCTACGAGCAGTACTTC
CASSQSSYEQYF
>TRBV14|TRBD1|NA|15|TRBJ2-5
TGTGCCAGCAGCCCGGACAGGGGGAGGTTGGAGACCCAGTACTTC
CASSPDRGRLETQYF
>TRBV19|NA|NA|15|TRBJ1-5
TGTGCCAGTAGTTTCTCACCACGAGCAGGCCAGCCCCAGCATTTT
CASSFSPRAGQPQHF
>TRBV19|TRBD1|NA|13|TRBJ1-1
TGTGCCAGTAGTACCGACAGGGACACTGAAGCTTTCTTT
CASSTDRDTEAFF
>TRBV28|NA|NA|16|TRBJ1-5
TGTGCCAGCAGATTAGGAACAGCTTATAGCAATCAGCCCCAGCATTTT
CASRLGTAYSNQPQHF
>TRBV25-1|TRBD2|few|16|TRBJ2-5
TGTGCCAGCAGTGATCATGGCGGGGGGCGGCGGGAGACCCAGTACTTC
CASSDHGGGRRETQYF
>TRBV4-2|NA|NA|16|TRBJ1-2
TGTGCCAGCAGCCAAGGGGTCGGAGGACCTAACGATGGCTACACCTTC
CASSQGVGGPNDGYTF
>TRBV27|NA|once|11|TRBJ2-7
TGTGCCAGCGCAGGGTCAGCCGAGCAGTACTTC
CASAGSAEQYF